This T cell receptor (beta chain) was documented in a study of blood T cells in healthy people across ages. A sample-barcoded 5' primer and a J-beta primer mix were used in a second PCR of roughly 7 to 11 cycles. MiXCR, run by TCRdb on the 5' RACE reads, gives a single entry per CDR3 protein. The sample includes some 1.5 million distinct CDR3 sequences, approximately 28% seen only once; the top ten take roughly 8%. This clonotype was counted only a few times. Germline assignment: CDR1 SGDLS and CDR2 YYNGEE. CDR3 length equals 12 residues. V was pared by 3 bases and J by 6 bases, with 10 bases between.

The sequencing sample was made of blood. This TCR was recovered from a woman under 40 in good health. V and J are TRBV9 and TRBJ2-7, with a possible D match to TRBD1 (6 bases). The CDR3 DNA is TGTGCCAGCAGCGGAGAAGGGGGCGAGCAGTACTTC. Translated: CASSGEGGEQYF.